These T cell receptor beta chains were read from a single sample in a study of T cell responses to AZD1222 COVID-19 vaccine. The data were produced by immunoSEQ multiplex PCR, yet TCRdb's version contains in-frame clones alone and is incomplete. The table records 110,000 or so clones, 87% of them present only once. Specimen: peripheral blood, collected 28 days after the second AZD1222 dose. The receptors come from an adult who received the AZD1222 COVID-19 vaccine. CDR3s include the opening cysteine and the closing phenylalanine or tryptophan. Fields, in order: clone size, D gene, J gene, V gene, CDR3 protein, CDR3 DNA. The D gene is left open where the match is weak. Some rows have no size entry. The others give once, few or many, or a class for an expanded clone.

- | - | TRBJ2-5 | TRBV2 | CASSEARRRETQYF | TGTGCCAGCAGTGAAGCGAGGCGGAGAGAGACCCAGTACTTC
- | - | TRBJ1-2 | TRBV7-9 | CASSGRTASVSTF | TGTGCCAGCAGCGGACGAACGGCCAGCGTCTCCACCTTC
- | - | TRBJ2-7 | TRBV10-1 | CASSESTGLEQYF | TGCGCCAGCAGTGAGTCTACAGGTCTCGAGCAGTACTTC
- | - | TRBJ2-3 | TRBV5-4 | CASSSQRSYSTDTQYF | TGTGCCAGCAGCTCACAGCGGAGCTATAGCACAGATACGCAGTATTTT
- | - | TRBJ1-5 | TRBV19 | CASRNLYGDQPQHF | TGTGCCAGTAGGAACCTATACGGCGATCAGCCCCAGCATTTT
- | TRBD2 | TRBJ2-3 | TRBV6-6 | CASSYPRGTTDTQYF | TGTGCCAGCAGTTACCCGCGGGGGACCACAGATACGCAGTATTTT
- | - | TRBJ2-7 | TRBV6-1 | CASSEVIYEQYF | TGTGCCAGCAGTGAGGTTATCTACGAGCAGTACTTC
- | - | TRBJ2-1 | TRBV7-6 | CASSFLTGMYEQFF | TGTGCCAGCAGCTTTCTCACAGGGATGTATGAGCAGTTCTTC
- | - | TRBJ1-1 | TRBV7-2 | CASSLVSLNTEAFF | TGTGCCAGCAGCTTAGTATCCTTGAACACTGAAGCTTTCTTT
- | - | TRBJ2-5 | TRBV12-3/TRBV12-4 | CASSSDGHQYF | TGTGCCAGCAGTTCGGACGGACACCAGTACTTC
- | TRBD1 | TRBJ2-1 | TRBV6-5 | CASTSNRGPHNEQFF | TGTGCCAGCACCAGCAACAGGGGACCTCACAATGAGCAGTTCTTC
- | - | TRBJ1-5 | TRBV6-6 | CASGAVNQPQHF | TGTGCCAGCGGGGCAGTCAATCAGCCCCAGCATTTT
- | TRBD1 | TRBJ2-7 | TRBV5-1 | CASSIGTDQSHEQYF | TGCGCCAGCAGCATAGGGACAGATCAAAGTCACGAGCAGTACTTC
- | - | TRBJ1-1 | TRBV6-6 | CASSPPLRGAGEAFF | TGTGCCAGCAGCCCCCCCCTGCGGGGGGCAGGAGAAGCTTTCTTT
- | - | TRBJ2-2 | TRBV11-3 | CASSGLKAGELFF | TGTGCCAGCAGCGGCCTGAAAGCCGGGGAGCTGTTTTTT
- | - | TRBJ2-3 | TRBV18 | CASSPLPPPTDTQYF | TGTGCCAGCTCACCACTCCCCCCTCCCACAGATACGCAGTATTTT
- | TRBD1 | TRBJ2-2 | TRBV28 | CASSPRDRGNTGELFF | TGTGCCAGCAGCCCGCGGGACAGGGGTAACACCGGGGAGCTGTTTTTT
- | TRBD1 | TRBJ2-4 | TRBV11-1 | CASSLTGDIQYF | TGTGCCAGCAGCTTAACAGGGGACATTCAGTACTTC
- | - | TRBJ1-4 | TRBV7-8 | CASSFRDLLMGSTNEKLFF | TGTGCCAGCAGCTTCAGAGACCTCTTAATGGGATCAACTAATGAAAAACTGTTTTTT
- | - | TRBJ1-2 | TRBV9 | CASSVVQGGGYTF | TGTGCCAGCAGCGTAGTACAGGGAGGAGGCTACACCTTC
- | TRBD1 | TRBJ1-3 | TRBV9 | CASSPSFGRGSGNTIYF | TGTGCCAGCAGCCCAAGCTTTGGCAGGGGGTCTGGAAACACCATATATTTT
- | - | TRBJ1-2 | TRBV6-1 | CASSEVVGDYTF | TGTGCCAGCAGTGAAGTAGTAGGGGACTACACCTTC
- | - | TRBJ2-7 | TRBV27 | CASAGWGSYEQYF | TGTGCCAGCGCTGGATGGGGCTCCTACGAGCAGTACTTC
- | TRBD1 | TRBJ1-1 | TRBV28 | CASRPRTGGLVNTEAFF | TGTGCCAGCAGACCACGGACAGGGGGCTTAGTGAACACTGAAGCTTTCTTT
- | TRBD2 | TRBJ2-7 | TRBV4-2 | CASSQGGTSGNYEQYF | TGTGCCAGCAGCCAAGGGGGGACTAGCGGAAACTACGAGCAGTACTTC
once | TRBD1 | TRBJ1-3 | TRBV28 | CASRLTGGNTIYF | TGTGCCAGCCGACTGACAGGGGGAAACACCATATATTTT
once | - | TRBJ2-5 | TRBV30 | CAWSPKETQYF | TGTGCCTGGAGTCCCAAAGAGACCCAGTACTTC
- | TRBD1 | TRBJ2-7 | TRBV7-9 | CASSPQGTSYEQYF | TGTGCCAGCAGCCCACAGGGGACATCCTACGAGCAGTACTTC
- | TRBD2 | TRBJ2-7 | TRBV11-3 | CASSFSGGSSYEQYF | TGTGCCAGCAGTTTTAGCGGGGGGAGTTCCTACGAGCAGTACTTC
- | - | TRBJ2-7 | TRBV6-5 | CASSYSGDLSYEQYF | TGTGCCAGCAGTTACTCGGGGGATTTATCCTACGAGCAGTACTTC
- | - | TRBJ1-1 | TRBV19 | CASSIVAGANTEAFF | TGTGCCAGTAGTATAGTCGCCGGGGCTAACACTGAAGCTTTCTTT
- | TRBD1 | TRBJ1-2 | TRBV7-8 | CASSPQGDYGYTF | TGTGCCAGCAGCCCACAGGGGGACTATGGCTACACCTTC
- | - | TRBJ2-7 | TRBV6-5 | CASSYSRGGTAYEQYF | TGTGCCAGCAGTTACTCGAGAGGGGGGACGGCCTACGAGCAGTACTTC
- | TRBD1 | TRBJ2-1 | TRBV7-3 | CASSSLPGTGYNEQFF | TGTGCCAGCAGCTCCCTCCCCGGGACAGGCTACAATGAGCAGTTCTTC
- | - | TRBJ1-1 | TRBV9 | CASSAPGDTEAFF | TGTGCCAGCAGCGCGCCAGGGGACACTGAAGCTTTCTTT
- | TRBD2 | TRBJ2-1 | TRBV20-1 | CSATPGGGQFF | TGCAGTGCTACGCCTGGCGGGGGGCAGTTCTTC
- | TRBD1 | TRBJ1-1 | TRBV6-2/TRBV6-3 | CASSIRTGGTEAFF | TGTGCCAGCAGCATCAGAACAGGGGGCACTGAAGCTTTCTTT
- | - | TRBJ1-2 | TRBV6-6 | CASRRGSNYGYTF | TGTGCCAGCAGGAGGGGGAGTAACTATGGCTACACCTTC
- | TRBD1 | TRBJ1-6 | TRBV3-1/TRBV3-2 | CASSPRTGWNSPLHF | TGTGCCAGCAGCCCCAGGACAGGGTGGAATTCACCCCTCCACTTT
few | - | TRBJ1-5 | TRBV3-1/TRBV3-2 | CASTPRRGPNQPQHF | TGTGCCAGCACCCCCCGTCGGGGGCCTAATCAGCCCCAGCATTTT
- | TRBD1 | TRBJ2-7 | TRBV24-1 | CATSDPPPWDRTSYEQYF | TGTGCCACCAGTGACCCCCCTCCCTGGGACAGGACCTCCTACGAGCAGTACTTC
- | TRBD1 | TRBJ1-5 | TRBV15 | CATSSTETGYKHF | TGTGCCACCAGCTCGACAGAGACAGGGTATAAGCATTTT
- | TRBD1 | TRBJ1-2 | TRBV25-1 | CASSEYTTGAQGYTF | TGTGCCAGCAGTGAATATACCACAGGGGCTCAAGGCTACACCTTC
- | TRBD1 | TRBJ2-7 | TRBV18 | CASSKPGQGIYEQYF | TGTGCCAGCTCAAAACCGGGACAGGGAATCTACGAGCAGTACTTC
- | TRBD1 | TRBJ1-1 | TRBV6-1 | CASSDRGLWSEAFF | TGTGCCAGCAGTGATAGGGGGCTTTGGTCTGAAGCTTTCTTT